This is a list of T cell receptor beta chains from one sample in a study of blood T cell repertoires in COVID-19. The method was immunoSEQ multiplex PCR; TCRdb's version includes in-frame clones alone and lacks a portion of them. Of roughly 100,000 clones listed, around 81% are singletons. The sequencing input was peripheral blood. The receptors stem from a man at least 80 years old with acute or convalescent COVID-19. Each CDR3 is given with its conserved first and last residue. Fields, in order: J gene, clone size, V gene, CDR3 length, D gene, CDR3 protein, CDR3 DNA. The D gene is left open where the match is weak. For some rows the clone size is stated as once, few or many, or as a class when expanded; others skip it.

>TRBJ2-1|few|TRBV12-3/TRBV12-4|13|TRBD2
CASSLSTSGKGFF
TGTGCCAGCAGTTTGTCGACTAGCGGGAAAGGGTTCTTC
>TRBJ1-2|NA|TRBV28|16|NA
CASGSYGVQANYGYTF
TGTGCCAGCGGATCTTACGGGGTCCAAGCTAACTATGGCTACACCTTC
>TRBJ2-2|few|TRBV19|17|TRBD1
CASTPDRGSANTGELFF
TGTGCCAGTACCCCGGACAGGGGGAGCGCGAACACCGGGGAGCTGTTTTTT
>TRBJ1-1|NA|TRBV4-2|20|NA
CASSQAGSRGGVLRRPEAFF
TGTGCCAGCAGCCAAGCAGGGTCCCGAGGGGGGGTTTTAAGGAGGCCTGAAGCTTTCTTT
>TRBJ1-1|few|TRBV7-9|15|TRBD1
CASSLRGGENTEAFF
TGTGCCAGCAGCTTACGAGGGGGCGAGAACACTGAAGCTTTCTTT
>TRBJ2-1|NA|TRBV18|16|NA
CASSPYVGSSYNEQFF
TGTGCCAGCTCACCTTATGTCGGGAGCTCCTACAATGAGCAGTTCTTC
>TRBJ2-1|NA|TRBV30|13|TRBD2
CAWSGLTSGEQFF
TGTGCCTGGAGTGGGCTCACTAGCGGAGAGCAGTTCTTC
>TRBJ1-5|NA|TRBV6-5|14|TRBD1
CASSPGTGYQPQHF
TGTGCCAGCAGCCCCGGGACAGGGTATCAGCCCCAGCATTTT
>TRBJ1-1|NA|TRBV4-2|14|NA
CASSLGHSNTEAFF
TGTGCCAGCAGCCTGGGACACTCGAACACTGAAGCTTTCTTT
>TRBJ2-3|few|TRBV5-4|17|NA
CASSTTKGTGVTDTQYF
TGTGCCAGCAGCACCACGAAGGGGACGGGAGTAACAGATACGCAGTATTTT
>TRBJ1-4|NA|TRBV2|13|TRBD1
CASTGGVDEKLFF
TGTGCCAGTACAGGGGGCGTAGATGAAAAACTGTTTTTT
>TRBJ1-6|NA|TRBV19|15|TRBD1
CASSTLRQGDSPLHF
TGTGCCAGTAGTACCCTCCGGCAGGGGGATTCACCCCTCCACTTT
>TRBJ1-5|NA|TRBV3-1/TRBV3-2|14|NA
CASSQSRGYQPQHF
TGTGCCAGCAGCCAGAGCCGGGGGTATCAGCCCCAGCATTTT
>TRBJ1-1|many|TRBV3-1/TRBV3-2|15|NA
CASSQGAGEWTEAFF
TGTGCCAGCAGCCAAGGGGCAGGGGAGTGGACTGAAGCTTTCTTT
>TRBJ2-2|NA|TRBV4-2|18|NA
CASSRGRAFEKDTGELFF
TGTGCCAGCAGCCGGGGCAGGGCCTTCGAGAAAGACACCGGGGAGCTGTTTTTT
>TRBJ2-1|NA|TRBV10-3|13|NA
CAISEGVRNEQFF
TGTGCCATCAGTGAGGGAGTCCGGAATGAGCAGTTCTTC
>TRBJ2-4|once|TRBV11-2|14|NA
CASSLALAKNIQYF
TGTGCCAGCAGCTTAGCACTAGCCAAAAACATTCAGTACTTC
>TRBJ2-7|few|TRBV5-1|15|TRBD2
CASSLTSGRTYEQYF
TGCGCCAGCAGCCTCACTAGCGGGAGGACTTACGAGCAGTACTTC
>TRBJ1-5|NA|TRBV27|14|NA
CASSRKQDNQPQHF
TGTGCCAGCAGTCGGAAACAGGACAATCAGCCCCAGCATTTT
>TRBJ2-7|NA|TRBV18|16|TRBD1
CASSLIDRVGGYEQYF
TGTGCCAGCTCACTCATTGACAGGGTTGGCGGCTACGAGCAGTACTTC
>TRBJ1-6|NA|TRBV6-1|16|TRBD1
CASSAGTGLGNSPLHF
TGTGCCAGCAGTGCCGGGACAGGGTTGGGGAATTCACCCCTCCACTTT
>TRBJ2-4|NA|TRBV28|16|TRBD1
CASSTGGGGAKNIQYF
TGTGCCAGCAGCACAGGGGGCGGGGGAGCCAAAAACATTCAGTACTTC
>TRBJ1-2|NA|TRBV5-6|16|NA
CASSKTGSLRHYGYTF
TGTGCCAGCAGCAAGACGGGATCCCTTAGGCACTATGGCTACACCTTC
>TRBJ1-5|NA|TRBV6-2/TRBV6-3|14|NA
CASSYRGYNQPQHF
TGTGCCAGCAGTTACAGGGGTTACAATCAGCCCCAGCATTTT
>TRBJ1-4|NA|TRBV7-2|14|TRBD1
CASSYRTGAEKLFF
TGTGCCAGCAGCTATAGGACAGGGGCTGAAAAACTGTTTTTT
>TRBJ2-7|NA|TRBV5-5|15|TRBD1
CASSSPTGWLGEQYF
TGTGCCAGCAGCTCCCCGACAGGGTGGCTAGGGGAGCAGTACTTC
>TRBJ1-6|once|TRBV28|16|TRBD1
CASSSQGQGDNSPLHF
TGTGCCAGCAGTTCCCAAGGACAGGGGGATAATTCACCCCTCCACTTT
>TRBJ1-5|few|TRBV19|16|TRBD1
CASSPRQGASNQPQHF
TGTGCCAGTAGTCCCCGACAGGGGGCGAGCAATCAGCCCCAGCATTTT
>TRBJ1-3|NA|TRBV2|16|TRBD1
CASSEAGGASGNTIYF
TGTGCCAGCAGTGAAGCAGGGGGCGCGTCAGGAAACACCATATATTTT
>TRBJ2-7|NA|TRBV7-6|14|NA
CASSFQLGGYEQYF
TGTGCCAGCAGCTTTCAGCTTGGGGGGTACGAGCAGTACTTC
>TRBJ1-1|NA|TRBV5-1|14|NA
CASSLNRVDTEAFF
TGCGCCAGCAGCTTGAACAGGGTCGACACTGAAGCTTTCTTT
>TRBJ2-7|once|TRBV5-1|14|TRBD1
CASSWTGGNYEQYF
TGCGCCAGCAGCTGGACAGGTGGAAACTACGAGCAGTACTTC
>TRBJ1-2|NA|TRBV6-1|12|NA
CASSDGNYGYTF
TGTGCCAGCAGTGACGGTAACTATGGCTACACCTTC
>TRBJ2-1|once|TRBV6-6|15|TRBD2
CASSTGGPSYNEQFF
TGTGCCAGCAGTACGGGAGGGCCATCCTACAATGAGCAGTTCTTC
>TRBJ1-1|NA|TRBV18|14|NA
CASSPPARDTEAFF
TGTGCCAGCTCACCACCGGCCAGGGACACTGAAGCTTTCTTT
>TRBJ1-5|NA|TRBV6-2/TRBV6-3|15|NA
CASSYLENSNQPQHF
TGTGCCAGCAGTTACTTGGAGAATAGCAATCAGCCCCAGCATTTT
>TRBJ2-1|NA|TRBV4-2|15|NA
CASSQARAPVNEQFF
TGTGCCAGCAGCCAAGCGAGAGCGCCTGTGAATGAGCAGTTCTTC
>TRBJ1-3|NA|TRBV18|15|TRBD1
CASSPGQGARNTIYF
TGTGCCAGCTCACCAGGGCAGGGGGCAAGAAACACCATATATTTT
>TRBJ1-1|NA|TRBV7-9|14|NA
CASSPGTYDTEAFF
TGTGCCAGCAGCCCCGGGACATACGACACTGAAGCTTTCTTT
>TRBJ1-1|NA|TRBV9|14|NA
CASSVRSEYTEAFF
TGTGCCAGCAGCGTCCGGAGTGAGTACACTGAAGCTTTCTTT
>TRBJ1-2|NA|TRBV5-1|15|TRBD1
CASSLGNTGDYGYTF
TGCGCCAGCAGCTTAGGGAATACAGGGGACTATGGCTACACCTTC
>TRBJ1-4|NA|TRBV7-2|15|TRBD1
CASSSTGVANEKLFF
TGTGCCAGCAGCTCTACAGGGGTCGCTAATGAAAAACTGTTTTTT
>TRBJ2-7|NA|TRBV28|11|NA
CASSTYYEQYF
TGTGCCAGCAGTACTTACTACGAGCAGTACTTC
>TRBJ2-1|once|TRBV7-2|15|TRBD2
CASSSGLARYNEQFF
TGTGCCAGCAGCTCGGGACTAGCGCGTTACAATGAGCAGTTCTTC
>TRBJ1-2|NA|TRBV5-1|14|TRBD1
CASSLGDRDYGYTF
TGCGCCAGCAGCTTGGGGGACAGGGATTATGGCTACACCTTC
>TRBJ1-5|NA|TRBV18|14|TRBD1
CASSPDRGPQPQHF
TGTGCCAGCTCACCCGACAGGGGGCCTCAGCCCCAGCATTTT
>TRBJ1-5|NA|TRBV19|15|TRBD1
CASSAQDRGRQPQHF
TGTGCCAGTAGTGCTCAAGACAGGGGTCGACAGCCCCAGCATTTT
>TRBJ1-5|NA|TRBV6-6|14|TRBD1
CASSWTGGQQPQHF
TGTGCCAGCAGTTGGACAGGGGGCCAACAGCCCCAGCATTTT
>TRBJ1-5|once|TRBV15|13|NA
CATSGRASQPQHF
TGTGCCACCAGCGGCAGGGCCTCTCAGCCCCAGCATTTT
>TRBJ2-3|once|TRBV15|15|NA
CATSRIIGEADTQYF
TGTGCCACCAGCAGAATTATAGGAGAGGCAGATACGCAGTATTTT
>TRBJ1-1|NA|TRBV6-2/TRBV6-3|18|TRBD1
CASSPGTGMAAIFIEAFF
TGTGCCAGCAGTCCCGGGACAGGGATGGCTGCGATATTCATAGAAGCTTTCTTT
>TRBJ1-2|NA|TRBV12-3/TRBV12-4|13|NA
CASSLTGWYGYTF
TGTGCCAGCAGTTTGACAGGATGGTATGGCTACACCTTC
>TRBJ2-2|NA|TRBV5-1|14|NA
CASSFPREDGELFF
TGCGCCAGCAGCTTCCCCAGGGAAGACGGGGAGCTGTTTTTT
>TRBJ2-2|NA|TRBV30|12|TRBD1
CAWRQGTGELFF
TGTGCCTGGAGACAGGGGACCGGGGAGCTGTTTTTT
>TRBJ2-7|NA|TRBV5-1|13|TRBD1
CASSWGTAYEQYF
TGCGCCAGCAGCTGGGGGACAGCTTACGAGCAGTACTTC
>TRBJ1-1|NA|TRBV7-9|14|NA
CASSAPDWRAEAFF
TGTGCCAGCAGCGCCCCAGACTGGCGCGCTGAAGCTTTCTTT
>TRBJ2-7|NA|TRBV29-1|13|NA
CSGSEGHSYEQYF
TGCAGCGGTTCGGAAGGACACTCCTACGAGCAGTACTTC
>TRBJ2-7|NA|TRBV5-1|17|TRBD2
CASSLLGLAEKAYEQYF
TGCGCCAGCAGCTTGTTGGGGCTAGCGGAGAAGGCCTACGAGCAGTACTTC
>TRBJ2-1|NA|TRBV9|16|TRBD2
CASSVVGLAGGNEQFF
TGTGCCAGCAGCGTAGTGGGACTAGCGGGAGGGAATGAGCAGTTCTTC
>TRBJ2-1|NA|TRBV29-1|13|NA
CSVVKSSYNEQFF
TGCAGCGTTGTGAAGAGCTCCTACAATGAGCAGTTCTTC